This entry lists 20 T cell receptor beta chains sequenced from one sample in a study of shared clonotypes between healthy human individuals. The method was immunoSEQ multiplex PCR; TCRdb's version includes in-frame clones alone and lacks a portion of them. The data show over a million clones, about 98.5% seen once. The sequenced material came from naive CD4+ T cells sorted from blood. The subset was: CD45RA+ positively selected. These receptors came from a man aged 25 to 45 in good health.

J is TRBJ2-7 and V is TRBV23-1, with a tentative D call TRBD2 (8 bases). TRBV23-1 is identified as an open reading frame with a role that is uncertain. The CDR3 loop spans 21 amino acids. The V gene lost 2 bases and the J gene lost 3 bases, with 32 bases spanning the gap. CDR3 amino acids: CASSQKTGTACLSGVRYEQYF. The CDR3 coding sequence is TGCGCCAGCAGTCAAAAAACCGGGACAGCGTGCCTTAGCGGGGTACGCTACGAGCAGTACTTC.

The gene calls are TRBV5-4 and TRBJ2-2; TRBD2 agrees at 8 bases. The CDR3 loop spans 20 amino acids. Trimming removed 4 bases from V and 4 bases from J; junction bases left unmatched: 21. Germline CDR1 SGHNT, CDR2 YYREEE (reference sequence). CDR3 in amino acids: CASSIQPPLAGGPFTGELFF. In DNA form, the CDR3 reads TGTGCCAGCAGCATACAGCCGCCTCTAGCGGGTGGCCCCTTCACCGGGGAGCTGTTTTTT.

The CDR3, as DNA: TGCGCCAGCAGGAGGTGGCTCTTCCACTCTGGGGCCAACGTCCTGACTTTC. Its translation: CASRRWLFHSGANVLTF. The J gene is TRBJ2-6, the V gene TRBV5-1; D unclear. Between the trimmed V and J ends, which lost 5 bases and 0 bases, there was a span of 15 bases. CDR1 SGHRS and CDR2 YFSETQ come from the germline V gene. This CDR3 has 17 residues.

This CDR3 reads CGWRGQVETQYF. In DNA form, the CDR3 reads TGTGGTTGGCGGGGGCAGGTGGAGACCCAGTACTTC. The gene calls are TRBV2 and TRBJ2-5, with a tentative D call TRBD2 (7 bases). CDR1 is SNHLY and CDR2 is FYNNEI in the germline V gene. The CDR3 has 12 amino acids.

V is TRBV7-9 and J is TRBJ1-1; no reliable D call. Germline V lookup: CDR1 SEHNR, CDR2 FQNEAQ (reference sequence). This CDR3 spans 12 amino acids. Deletions cut 3 bases from V and 8 bases from J, with 10 bases between. The chain's CDR3 is CASSFDEVEAFF. CDR3 DNA: TGTGCCAGCAGCTTTGACGAGGTGGAAGCTTTCTTT.

This clone was recorded only once. This chain joins TRBV6-1 and TRBJ1-2, with D perhaps matching TRBD1 (5 bases). CDR1 and CDR2 from the germline V gene are MNHNS and SASEGT. The V end lost 6 bases, the J end lost 8 bases, and 13 bases lay between the germline ends. The CDR3 loop spans 12 amino acids. CDR3 DNA: TGTGCCAGCAGGCCGCGAGGGGAAGGCTACACCTTC. Residues: CASRPRGEGYTF.

A single count supports this clone. This chain uses TRBV7-3 with TRBJ2-3, with TRBD1 matching 10 bases. CDR1 and CDR2 (germline): SGHTA, FQGTGA. V was pared by 5 bases and J by 3 bases, with 14 bases of the junction left unmatched. CDR3 size: 18 residues. CDR3 protein: CASSPRLGTGVRTDTQYF. The CDR3 region has the DNA TGTGCCAGCAGCCCTAGGTTAGGGACAGGGGTAAGAACAGATACGCAGTATTTT.

This clone occurred once. The chain couples TRBV18 to TRBJ2-2; 7 bases align to TRBD1. The CDR3 runs to 16 residues. Germline loops: CDR1 KGHSH, CDR2 LQKENI. Trimming at V came to 4 bases and at J to 3 bases, leaving 8 bases not matched to a gene. The CDR3 region has the DNA TGTGCCAGCTCACAGTTATTCGGACAGGACACCGGGGAGCTGTTTTTT. It yields the protein CASSQLFGQDTGELFF.

The V gene is TRBV5-1, the J gene TRBJ1-5; 8 positions match TRBD1. Trimming took 4 bases from V and 7 from J; bases not matched to a gene: 7. Germline CDR1 reads SGHRS; CDR2 reads YFSETQ. The CDR3 loop spans 14 amino acids. The CDR3 protein is CASSPQPGGQPQHF. In DNA, the CDR3 is TGCGCCAGCAGCCCACAACCAGGGGGCCAGCCCCAGCATTTT.

This clone occurred once. V gene TRBV5-4 combines with J gene TRBJ2-5; TRBD1 matches 9 bases. Germline CDR1 SGHNT, CDR2 YYREEE (reference sequence). Trimming removed 4 bases from V and 5 bases from J; junction bases left unmatched: 12. The CDR3 totals 16 residues. The chain's CDR3 is CASSTTGDRVWETQYF. The CDR3 DNA reads as TGTGCCAGCAGCACCACGGGGGACAGGGTTTGGGAGACCCAGTACTTC.

V and J are TRBV9 and TRBJ2-5; perhaps D is TRBD1 or TRBD2 (5 bases each). This CDR3 contains 14 residues. The germline V gene encodes CDR1 SGDLS and CDR2 YYNGEE. Trimming shortened V by 0 bases and J by 3 bases, and 9 bases separated the two germline ends. In DNA, the CDR3 is TGTGCCAGCAGCGTAGGGGACCCAGAAGAGACCCAGTACTTC. Its protein product is CASSVGDPEETQYF. Variable domain in full (rest from reference TRBV9 and TRBJ2-5): DSGVTQTPKHLITATGQRVTLRCSPRSGDLSVYWYQQSLDQGLQFLIQYYNGEERAKGNILERFSAQQFPDLHSELNLSSLELGDSALYFCASSVGDPEETQYFGPGTRLLVL.

V is TRBV7-9 and J is TRBJ1-2; D not resolved. V dropped 0 bases and J dropped 4 bases, with 6 bases sitting between them. Germline loops: CDR1 SEHNR, CDR2 FQNEAQ (reference sequence). CDR3 size: 13 residues. CDR3 amino acids: CASSLAPIYGYTF. CDR3 coding DNA: TGTGCCAGCAGCTTAGCCCCAATCTATGGCTACACCTTC.

The V gene is TRBV28, the J gene TRBJ1-1, with 7 nucleotides matching TRBD1. The CDR3 is made up of 17 amino acids. Germline loops: CDR1 MDHEN, CDR2 SYDVKM. With 2 bases clipped from V and 4 bases from J, the junction kept 13 bases outside the gene matches. The CDR3 loop is CASSLLGQLSPGTEAFF. The CDR3 nucleotides are TGTGCCAGCAGTTTACTGGGACAGCTAAGCCCCGGCACTGAAGCTTTCTTT.

The CDR3 spells CASSEAASGSYEQYF. The CDR3 nucleotides read TGTGCCAGCAGTGAAGCCGCTTCAGGGTCCTACGAGCAGTACTTC. The chain combines TRBV2 with TRBJ2-7; possible D gene TRBD1, 5 bases. This CDR3 contains 15 residues. The germline gives CDR1 SNHLY, CDR2 FYNNEI. Trimming cost V 0 bases and J 1 base, with 10 bases left between them.

The gene calls are TRBV18 and TRBJ1-3, with TRBD1 matching 10 bases. J gave up 1 base and V 3 bases, and 3 bases lay outside the gene matches. The CDR3 loop spans 16 amino acids. CDR1 is KGHSH and CDR2 is LQKENI in the germline V gene. The CDR3 nucleotides read TGTGCCAGCTCACCGACAGGGGGCTGGTCTGGAAACACCATATATTTT. Its translation is CASSPTGGWSGNTIYF.

Concerning this clone itself: This same CDR3 is encoded by further DNA sequences in the sample. The gene calls are TRBV5-1 and TRBJ2-2; 7 bases fit TRBD1. Trimming cost V 0 bases and J 6 bases; bases outside gene matches: 2. This CDR3 is 14 amino acids long. Germline V gene data show CDR1 as SGHRS and CDR2 as YFSETQ. The CDR3 region has the DNA TGCGCCAGCAGCTTGGACAGGGGCCCCGGGGAGCTGTTTTTT. Translating it yields CASSLDRGPGELFF.

The V call is TRBV7-2, the J call TRBJ1-5; no definite D call. The CDR3 has 15 amino acids. In germline, CDR1 is SGHTA, CDR2 FQGNSA. V lost 1 base to trimming and J lost 4 bases, with 11 bases between them. CDR3 in DNA: TGTGCCAGCAGCTTAGACCGGGATCCAAATCAGCCCCAGCATTTT. Amino acid sequence: CASSLDRDPNQPQHF.

The V call is TRBV9, the J call TRBJ2-5; the match to TRBD1 covers 10 bases. J lost 2 bases, V lost 4 bases, and 8 bases had no gene match. The CDR3 runs to 16 residues. The germline gives CDR1 SGDLS, CDR2 YYNGEE. The CDR3 DNA sequence: TGTGCCAGCAGCATCCGGGACAGGGGAACGCAAGAGACCCAGTACTTC. This translates into CASSIRDRGTQETQYF.

The chain carries TRBV7-8 and TRBJ2-7, with D unresolved. Germline V CDR1 and CDR2: SGHVS, FQNEAQ. The length of the CDR3 is 14 residues. Trimming removed 5 bases from V and 2 bases from J, with 13 bases in between. The chain's CDR3 is CASSRAPLAYEQYF. In DNA form, the CDR3 reads TGTGCCAGCAGCCGAGCCCCTCTAGCCTACGAGCAGTACTTC.

The chain links TRBV18 to TRBJ2-2, with unresolved D. V was pared by 3 bases and J by 9 bases, with 14 bases between. Looked up from germline, CDR1 is KGHSH and CDR2 is LQKENI. The CDR3 length is 14 residues. In DNA form, the CDR3 reads TGTGCCAGCTCACCCGGCTTCTCCACTTGGGAGCTGTTTTTT. The encoded protein is CASSPGFSTWELFF.